This T cell receptor (beta chain) was sequenced during a study of sequential checkpoint blockade in melanoma. On the study more broadly: Maintenance nivolumab came after either treatment sequence.

Using immunoSEQ multiplex PCR, the repertoire was profiled, and TCRdb retains in-frame clones only, with some absent. The table records 4,000 to 6,500 clones, about three fifths of them present only once. Germline assignment: CDR1 MNHEY and CDR2 SVGAGI. The trim removed 2 bases at V and 3 bases at J, leaving 8 bases unmatched. The CDR3 is made up of 16 amino acids. As to treatment: randomized to nivolumab then ipilimumab (arm A) or the reverse (arm B). None of the patients previously received DNA-damaging chemotherapy. Sorted cells were live CD3+CD8+, lacking CD19 and CD56, from PBMCs. The sequence was obtained from a human donor with melanoma. The chain links TRBV6-5 to TRBJ1-2; 8 positions match TRBD1. Sample: CD8+ T cells sorted from blood (inferred from file names), taken from a patient given nivolumab and ipilimumab in sequence. For the CDR3, the DNA is TGTGCCAGCAGTTACCAAACCGGGACAGGCCACTATGGCTACACCTTC. Translating it yields CASSYQTGTGHYGYTF.